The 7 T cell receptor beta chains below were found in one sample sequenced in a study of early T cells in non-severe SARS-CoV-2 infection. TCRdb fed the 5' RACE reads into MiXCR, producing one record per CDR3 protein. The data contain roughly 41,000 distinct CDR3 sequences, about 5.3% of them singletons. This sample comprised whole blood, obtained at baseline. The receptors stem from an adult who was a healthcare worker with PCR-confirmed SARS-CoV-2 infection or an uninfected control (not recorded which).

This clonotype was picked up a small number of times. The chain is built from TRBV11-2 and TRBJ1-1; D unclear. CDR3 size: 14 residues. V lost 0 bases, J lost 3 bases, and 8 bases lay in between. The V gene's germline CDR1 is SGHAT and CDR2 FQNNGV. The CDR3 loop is CASSLDPGDTEAFF. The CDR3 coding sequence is TGTGCCAGCAGCTTAGATCCTGGGGACACTGAAGCTTTCTTT.

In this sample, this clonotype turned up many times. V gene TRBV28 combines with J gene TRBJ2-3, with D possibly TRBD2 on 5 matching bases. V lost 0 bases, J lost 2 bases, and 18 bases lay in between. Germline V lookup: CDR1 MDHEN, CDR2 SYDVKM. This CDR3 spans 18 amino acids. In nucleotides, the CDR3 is TGTGCCAGCAGTTTATGGACCACCGTCCGGAGGAACACAGATACGCAGTATTTT. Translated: CASSLWTTVRRNTDTQYF. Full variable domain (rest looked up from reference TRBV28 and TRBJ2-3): DVKVTQSSRYLVKRTGEKVFLECVQDMDHENMFWYRQDPGLGLRLIYFSYDVKMKEKGDIPEGYSVSREKKERFSLILESASTNQTSMYLCASSLWTTVRRNTDTQYFGPGTRLTVL.

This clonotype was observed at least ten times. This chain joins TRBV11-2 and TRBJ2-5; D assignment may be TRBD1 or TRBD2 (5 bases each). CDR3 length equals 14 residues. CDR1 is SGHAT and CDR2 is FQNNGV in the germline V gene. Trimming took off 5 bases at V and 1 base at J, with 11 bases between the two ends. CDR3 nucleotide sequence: TGTGCCAGCAGCCCTAGGGACGGCCAAGAGACCCAGTACTTC. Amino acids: CASSPRDGQETQYF. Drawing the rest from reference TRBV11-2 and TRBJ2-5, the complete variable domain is EAGVAQSPRYKIIEKRQSVAFWCNPISGHATLYWYQQILGQGPKLLIQFQNNGVVDDSQLPKDRFSAERLKGVDSTLKIQPAKLEDSAVYLCASSPRDGQETQYFGPGTRLLVL.

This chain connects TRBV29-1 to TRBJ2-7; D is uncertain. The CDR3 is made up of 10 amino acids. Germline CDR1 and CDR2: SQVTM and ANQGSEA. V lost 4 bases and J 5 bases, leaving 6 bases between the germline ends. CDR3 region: CSVASNEQYF. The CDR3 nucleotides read TGCAGCGTTGCCAGCAACGAGCAGTACTTC.

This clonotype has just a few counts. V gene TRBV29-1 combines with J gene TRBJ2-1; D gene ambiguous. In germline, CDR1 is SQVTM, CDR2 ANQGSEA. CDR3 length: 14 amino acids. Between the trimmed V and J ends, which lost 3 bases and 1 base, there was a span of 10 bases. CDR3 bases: TGCAGCGTTGACAGGACCGGGTCCTACAATGAGCAGTTCTTC. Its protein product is CSVDRTGSYNEQFF.

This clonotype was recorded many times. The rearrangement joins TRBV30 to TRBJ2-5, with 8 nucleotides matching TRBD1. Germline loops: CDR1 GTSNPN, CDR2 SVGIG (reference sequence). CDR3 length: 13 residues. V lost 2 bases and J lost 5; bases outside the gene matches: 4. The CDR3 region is CAWSLTGVETQYF. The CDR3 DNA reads TGTGCCTGGAGTTTGACAGGGGTTGAGACCCAGTACTTC.

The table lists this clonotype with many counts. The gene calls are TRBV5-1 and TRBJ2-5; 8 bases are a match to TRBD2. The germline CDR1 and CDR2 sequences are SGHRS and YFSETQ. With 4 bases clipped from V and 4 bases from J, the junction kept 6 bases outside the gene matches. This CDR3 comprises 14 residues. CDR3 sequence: CASSAGLAAETQYF. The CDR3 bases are TGCGCCAGCAGCGCAGGACTAGCCGCAGAGACCCAGTACTTC.